The rows below give T cell receptor beta chains drawn from one sample of a study of blood T cells in healthy people across ages. TCRdb re-derived calls from the 5' RACE reads in MiXCR, one entry per CDR3 protein. The repertoire holds approximately 1.5 million distinct CDR3 sequences, with 35% to 45% as singletons. The specimen was blood. Receptors were obtained from a woman under 30 in good health. CDR3s include the opening cysteine and the closing phenylalanine or tryptophan. D genes are given only for firm matches. Some rows mark clone size as missing; the rest say once, few, many or name a class of expanded clone.

d_call: .
v_call: TRBV10-3
j_call: TRBJ2-4
clone_size: .
cdr3_aa: CAIRQETIQYF
cdr3_nt: TGTGCCATCAGACAGGAAACCATTCAGTACTTC

d_call: .
v_call: TRBV7-3
j_call: TRBJ2-3
clone_size: .
cdr3_aa: CASSPGFTSTDTQYF
cdr3_nt: TGTGCCAGCAGCCCCGGATTCACTAGCACAGATACGCAGTATTTT

d_call: .
v_call: TRBV27
j_call: TRBJ2-7
clone_size: .
cdr3_aa: CASSLSLAFSYNEQYF
cdr3_nt: TGTGCCAGCAGTTTATCGCTAGCGTTCTCCTACAATGAGCAGTACTTC

d_call: .
v_call: TRBV29-1
j_call: TRBJ2-7
clone_size: few
cdr3_aa: CSVEEGHEDYEQYF
cdr3_nt: TGCAGCGTTGAAGAGGGACACGAGGACTACGAGCAGTACTTC

d_call: TRBD1
v_call: TRBV5-1
j_call: TRBJ1-2
clone_size: .
cdr3_aa: CASGRTGGADGYTF
cdr3_nt: TGCGCCAGCGGGCGGACAGGGGGCGCGGATGGCTACACCTTC

d_call: TRBD1
v_call: TRBV27
j_call: TRBJ1-5
clone_size: .
cdr3_aa: CASRGWTGDSNQPQHF
cdr3_nt: TGTGCCAGCAGGGGTTGGACAGGGGATAGCAATCAGCCCCAGCATTTT

d_call: .
v_call: TRBV28
j_call: TRBJ2-7
clone_size: .
cdr3_aa: CASRYNPGHEQYF
cdr3_nt: TGTGCCAGCAGGTATAACCCGGGTCACGAGCAGTACTTC

d_call: TRBD2
v_call: TRBV3-1
j_call: TRBJ2-5
clone_size: .
cdr3_aa: CASSQDWGRGGQETQYF
cdr3_nt: TGTGCCAGCAGCCAAGATTGGGGGCGGGGGGGTCAAGAGACCCAGTACTTC

d_call: .
v_call: TRBV20-1
j_call: TRBJ1-2
clone_size: few
cdr3_aa: CSANLNYGYTF
cdr3_nt: TGCAGTGCTAACCTAAACTATGGCTACACCTTC

d_call: .
v_call: TRBV5-6
j_call: TRBJ2-1
clone_size: .
cdr3_aa: CASSSRPGGPNEQFF
cdr3_nt: TGTGCCAGCAGCTCCCGCCCCGGGGGGCCCAATGAGCAGTTCTTC

d_call: .
v_call: TRBV3-1
j_call: TRBJ2-2
clone_size: .
cdr3_aa: CASSQGVADTGELFF
cdr3_nt: TGTGCCAGCAGCCAAGGGGTAGCGGACACCGGGGAGCTGTTTTTT

d_call: TRBD2
v_call: TRBV12-3/TRBV12-4
j_call: TRBJ2-5
clone_size: .
cdr3_aa: CASSLTSGALQETQYF
cdr3_nt: TGTGCCAGCAGTCTGACTAGCGGAGCCCTCCAAGAGACCCAGTACTTC

d_call: TRBD2
v_call: TRBV6-6
j_call: TRBJ2-1
clone_size: .
cdr3_aa: CAGIRTSESNEQFF
cdr3_nt: TGTGCCGGCATCAGGACTAGCGAGAGCAATGAGCAGTTCTTC

d_call: .
v_call: TRBV7-3
j_call: TRBJ2-4
clone_size: .
cdr3_aa: CASSLLASVCNEQYF
cdr3_nt: TGTGCCAGCAGCCTCCTGGCTAGCGTATGCAATGAGCAGTACTTC

d_call: .
v_call: TRBV5-1
j_call: TRBJ2-5
clone_size: .
cdr3_aa: CASSSGTKPYQETQYF
cdr3_nt: TGCGCCAGCAGCTCCGGGACAAAACCCTACCAAGAGACCCAGTACTTC

d_call: .
v_call: TRBV3-1
j_call: TRBJ1-2
clone_size: .
cdr3_aa: CASSQEGTITHGYTF
cdr3_nt: TGTGCCAGCAGCCAAGAGGGGACCATTACACATGGCTACACCTTC

d_call: TRBD2
v_call: TRBV3-1
j_call: TRBJ2-5
clone_size: .
cdr3_aa: CASSQGSGGLAQYF
cdr3_nt: TGTGCCAGCAGCCAAGGTAGCGGGGGATTGGCCCAGTACTTC

d_call: .
v_call: TRBV28
j_call: TRBJ2-1
clone_size: .
cdr3_aa: CASSVRGYEQFF
cdr3_nt: TGTGCCAGCAGCGTACGTGGATATGAGCAGTTCTTC

d_call: .
v_call: TRBV27
j_call: TRBJ1-1
clone_size: .
cdr3_aa: CASNLGITGTTEAFF
cdr3_nt: TGTGCCAGCAACCTAGGGATTACAGGGACCACTGAAGCTTTCTTT

d_call: .
v_call: TRBV7-9
j_call: TRBJ1-5
clone_size: .
cdr3_aa: CASSFNAGGNDQPQHF
cdr3_nt: TGTGCCAGCAGCTTTAACGCAGGAGGGAACGATCAGCCCCAGCATTTT

d_call: .
v_call: TRBV5-6
j_call: TRBJ1-2
clone_size: .
cdr3_aa: CASSRGTGYYGYTF
cdr3_nt: TGTGCCAGCAGCAGGGGGACGGGGTACTATGGCTACACCTTC

d_call: .
v_call: TRBV25-1
j_call: TRBJ2-7
clone_size: .
cdr3_aa: CASSEYGATYEQYF
cdr3_nt: TGTGCCAGCAGTGAATATGGGGCCACCTACGAGCAGTACTTC

d_call: .
v_call: TRBV10-3
j_call: TRBJ1-1
clone_size: .
cdr3_aa: CAISGQDLNTEAFF
cdr3_nt: TGTGCCATCAGTGGACAGGACCTGAACACTGAAGCTTTCTTT

d_call: .
v_call: TRBV29-1
j_call: TRBJ2-1
clone_size: .
cdr3_aa: CSVIRRGYNEQFF
cdr3_nt: TGCAGCGTTATAAGGAGGGGATATAATGAGCAGTTCTTC

d_call: .
v_call: TRBV20-1
j_call: TRBJ1-1
clone_size: .
cdr3_aa: CSAPGGGQQYTEAFF
cdr3_nt: TGCAGTGCACCTGGGGGGGGGCAACAGTACACTGAAGCTTTCTTT

d_call: TRBD2
v_call: TRBV6-5
j_call: TRBJ2-1
clone_size: few
cdr3_aa: CASSYVAGGAYNEQFF
cdr3_nt: TGTGCCAGCAGTTACGTAGCGGGAGGAGCCTACAATGAGCAGTTCTTC

d_call: .
v_call: TRBV4-1
j_call: TRBJ1-1
clone_size: .
cdr3_aa: CASSQQSVRGDETEAFF
cdr3_nt: TGCGCCAGCAGCCAACAATCTGTGCGGGGAGATGAGACTGAAGCTTTCTTT

d_call: TRBD2
v_call: TRBV5-1
j_call: TRBJ2-1
clone_size: few
cdr3_aa: CASRSGTSANNEQFF
cdr3_nt: TGCGCCAGCAGATCCGGGACTAGCGCAAACAATGAGCAGTTCTTC

d_call: .
v_call: TRBV27
j_call: TRBJ2-3
clone_size: .
cdr3_aa: CASGPTWRLSADTQYF
cdr3_nt: TGTGCCAGCGGACCCACTTGGAGGCTTAGCGCAGATACGCAGTATTTT

d_call: .
v_call: TRBV28
j_call: TRBJ2-5
clone_size: once
cdr3_aa: CASSSGSGAPQETQYF
cdr3_nt: TGTGCCAGCAGTTCAGGGAGCGGAGCTCCCCAAGAGACCCAGTACTTC

d_call: .
v_call: TRBV7-2
j_call: TRBJ2-1
clone_size: .
cdr3_aa: CASSPPPHYNEQFF
cdr3_nt: TGTGCCAGCAGCCCTCCCCCTCATTACAATGAGCAGTTCTTC

d_call: TRBD2
v_call: TRBV10-3
j_call: TRBJ2-5
clone_size: .
cdr3_aa: CAISEGSGGGEETQYF
cdr3_nt: TGTGCCATCAGTGAAGGTAGCGGGGGAGGTGAAGAGACCCAGTACTTC

d_call: .
v_call: TRBV6-6
j_call: TRBJ2-7
clone_size: .
cdr3_aa: CASSPREPDEQYF
cdr3_nt: TGTGCCAGCAGTCCCCGGGAGCCCGACGAGCAGTACTTC

d_call: .
v_call: TRBV15
j_call: TRBJ1-6
clone_size: .
cdr3_aa: CATSTLNSPLHF
cdr3_nt: TGTGCCACCAGCACTCTTAATTCACCCCTCCACTTT

d_call: .
v_call: TRBV21-1
j_call: TRBJ2-1
clone_size: .
cdr3_aa: CASRGGRPSGSGGEQFF
cdr3_nt: TGTGCCAGTCGCGGGGGGAGGCCTAGCGGGAGTGGGGGTGAGCAGTTCTTC

d_call: .
v_call: TRBV9
j_call: TRBJ2-7
clone_size: few
cdr3_aa: CASSANLGQETYEQYF
cdr3_nt: TGTGCCAGCAGCGCGAACCTCGGGCAGGAGACCTACGAGCAGTACTTC

d_call: .
v_call: TRBV25-1
j_call: TRBJ1-2
clone_size: .
cdr3_aa: CASSELNRGYTF
cdr3_nt: TGTGCCAGCAGTGAATTGAACAGGGGCTACACCTTC

d_call: .
v_call: TRBV20-1
j_call: TRBJ2-7
clone_size: .
cdr3_aa: CSASNRDLYEQYF
cdr3_nt: TGCAGTGCTAGTAACAGGGACCTCTACGAGCAGTACTTC

d_call: TRBD2
v_call: TRBV18
j_call: TRBJ2-7
clone_size: few
cdr3_aa: CASSRTSGDGSYEQYF
cdr3_nt: TGTGCCAGCTCGAGGACTAGCGGGGACGGTTCTTACGAGCAGTACTTC

d_call: .
v_call: TRBV11-2
j_call: TRBJ2-2
clone_size: .
cdr3_aa: CASRPGRNTGELFF
cdr3_nt: TGTGCCAGCAGACCTGGACGGAACACCGGGGAGCTGTTTTTT

d_call: .
v_call: TRBV4-1
j_call: TRBJ2-2
clone_size: .
cdr3_aa: CASSHPFPGELFF
cdr3_nt: TGCGCCAGCAGCCACCCTTTCCCCGGGGAGCTGTTTTTT

d_call: .
v_call: TRBV7-8
j_call: TRBJ2-7
clone_size: few
cdr3_aa: CASSLVFEKEYF
cdr3_nt: TGTGCCAGCAGCTTAGTGTTCGAGAAGGAGTACTTC

d_call: .
v_call: TRBV29-1
j_call: TRBJ2-7
clone_size: .
cdr3_aa: CSVTPEQRVHEQYF
cdr3_nt: TGCAGCGTCACCCCGGAACAACGGGTCCACGAGCAGTACTTC